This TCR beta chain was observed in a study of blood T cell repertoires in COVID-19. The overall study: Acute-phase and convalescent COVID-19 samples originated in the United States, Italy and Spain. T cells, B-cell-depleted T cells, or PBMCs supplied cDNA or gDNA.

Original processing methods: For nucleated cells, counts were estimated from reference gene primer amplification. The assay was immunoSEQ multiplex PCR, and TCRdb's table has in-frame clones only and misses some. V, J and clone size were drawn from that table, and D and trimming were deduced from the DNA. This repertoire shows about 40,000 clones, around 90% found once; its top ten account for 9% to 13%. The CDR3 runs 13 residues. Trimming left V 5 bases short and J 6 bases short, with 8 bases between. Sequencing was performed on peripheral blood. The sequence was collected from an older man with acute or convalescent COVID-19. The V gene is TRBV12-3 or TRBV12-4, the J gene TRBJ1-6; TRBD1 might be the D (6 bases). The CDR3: CASSPDSNSPLHF. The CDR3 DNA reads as TGTGCCAGCAGTCCGGACAGTAATTCACCCCTCCACTTT.